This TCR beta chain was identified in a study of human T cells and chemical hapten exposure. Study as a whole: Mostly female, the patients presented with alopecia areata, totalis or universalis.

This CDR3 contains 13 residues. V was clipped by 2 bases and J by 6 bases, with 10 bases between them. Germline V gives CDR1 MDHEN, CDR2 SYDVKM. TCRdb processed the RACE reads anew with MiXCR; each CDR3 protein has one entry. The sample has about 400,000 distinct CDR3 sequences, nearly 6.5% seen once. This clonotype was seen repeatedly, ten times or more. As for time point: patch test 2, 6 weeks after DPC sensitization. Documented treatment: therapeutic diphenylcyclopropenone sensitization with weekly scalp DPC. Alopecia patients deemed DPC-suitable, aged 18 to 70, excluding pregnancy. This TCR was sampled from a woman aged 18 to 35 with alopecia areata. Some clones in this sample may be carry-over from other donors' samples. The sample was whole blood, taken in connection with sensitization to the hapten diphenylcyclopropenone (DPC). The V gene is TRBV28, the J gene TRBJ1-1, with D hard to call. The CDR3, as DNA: TGTGCCAGCAGTTTAAGGGCCGGGCCTGAAGCTTTCTTT. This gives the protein CASSLRAGPEAFF.